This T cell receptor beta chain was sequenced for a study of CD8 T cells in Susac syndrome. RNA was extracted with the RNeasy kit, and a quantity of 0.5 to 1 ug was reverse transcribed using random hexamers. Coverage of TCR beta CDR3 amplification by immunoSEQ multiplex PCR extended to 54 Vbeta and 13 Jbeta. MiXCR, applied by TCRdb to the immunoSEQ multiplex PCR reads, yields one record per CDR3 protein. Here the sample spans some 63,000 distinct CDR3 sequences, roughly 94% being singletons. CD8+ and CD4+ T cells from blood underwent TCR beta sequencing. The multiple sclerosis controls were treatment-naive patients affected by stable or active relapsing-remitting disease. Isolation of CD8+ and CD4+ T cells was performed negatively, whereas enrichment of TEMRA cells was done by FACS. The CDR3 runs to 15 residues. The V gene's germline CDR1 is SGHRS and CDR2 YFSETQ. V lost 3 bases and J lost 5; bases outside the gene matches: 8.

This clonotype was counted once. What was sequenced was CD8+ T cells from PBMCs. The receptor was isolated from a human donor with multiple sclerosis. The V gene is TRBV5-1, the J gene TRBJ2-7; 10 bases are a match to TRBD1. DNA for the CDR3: TGCGCCAGCAGCTCGACCGGGACAGGGGTCGACGAGCAGTACTTC. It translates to CASSSTGTGVDEQYF.